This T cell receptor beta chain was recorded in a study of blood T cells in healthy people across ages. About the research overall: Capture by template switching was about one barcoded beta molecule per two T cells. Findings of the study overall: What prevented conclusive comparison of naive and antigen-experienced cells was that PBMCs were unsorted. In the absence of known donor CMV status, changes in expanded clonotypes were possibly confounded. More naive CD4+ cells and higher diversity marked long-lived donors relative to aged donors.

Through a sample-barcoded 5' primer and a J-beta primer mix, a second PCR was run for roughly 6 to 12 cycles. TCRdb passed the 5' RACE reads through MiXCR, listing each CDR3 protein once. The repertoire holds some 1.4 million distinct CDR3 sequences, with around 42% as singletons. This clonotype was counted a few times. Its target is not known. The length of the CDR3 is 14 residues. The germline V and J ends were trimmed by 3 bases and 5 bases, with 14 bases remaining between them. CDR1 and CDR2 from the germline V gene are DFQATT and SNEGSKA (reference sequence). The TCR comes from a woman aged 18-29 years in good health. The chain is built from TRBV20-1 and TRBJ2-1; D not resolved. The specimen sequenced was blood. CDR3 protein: CSASGPLADNEQFF. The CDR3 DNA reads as TGCAGTGCTAGTGGGCCGTTAGCCGACAATGAGCAGTTCTTC.